This TCR beta chain was profiled in a study of cytomegalovirus exposure and HLA in healthy donors. The study, taken as a whole, reports: TCR beta chains numbering 150 to 200 were designated cytomegalovirus-associated.

The CDR3 covers 16 residues. Trimming cost V 3 bases and J 7 bases; bases outside gene matches: 9. CDR1 is SGHVS, CDR2 FNYEAQ, per germline. Primers: 60 Vbeta forward and 13 Jbeta reverse. Sequenced by immunoSEQ multiplex PCR; TCRdb stores in-frame clones only, minus some. The repertoire includes about 160,000 clones, 80% to 90% of them detected once, and approximately 7% sits in the top ten. Notes on this clone: Its antigen is not known.

The V call is TRBV7-6, the J call TRBJ2-2, with 9 bases identical to TRBD2. This TCR derives from a woman in her 30s in good health and CMV-seropositive. The sequenced sample was PBMCs. DNA for the CDR3: TGTGCCAGCAGCTTGACTAGCGGCGCATGGGGCGGGGAGCTGTTTTTT. Translation gives CASSLTSGAWGGELFF.